These T cell receptor beta chains were read from a single sample in a study of OX40 agonist ivuxolimab in advanced cancers. Libraries were prepared by immunoSEQ multiplex PCR; TCRdb keeps only in-frame clonotypes and omits some of them. Of roughly 20,000 clones in the sample, less than 90% were seen once. The input for sequencing was CD4+ or CD8+ T cells sorted from blood, taken in a trial of the OX40 agonist ivuxolimab. The receptors were sampled from an adult with an advanced solid tumor such as melanoma, head and neck, liver or kidney cancer. The conserved cysteine and the conserved F or W are not part of the CDR3 here. A D gene is named only where the DNA matches it firmly.

v_call | d_call | cdr3_aa
TRBV9 | . | ASSVIGGQETQY
TRBV15 | TRBD2 | ATNPGLAGVGELF
TRBV29-1 | . | SVGLGTGELF
TRBV5-1 | TRBD1 | ASSLGRTGTGEYEQY
TRBV19 | TRBD1 | ASTSDPGQRAYGYT
TRBV27 | TRBD2 | ASSLSLAGGISYEQY
TRBV29-1 | . | SVEEGPRVGSAYEQY
TRBV6-1 | TRBD1 | ASSSDRVSNEQF
TRBV9 | TRBD2 | ASSRGGPSYNEQF
TRBV15 | . | ATSKTRGTEQF
TRBV15 | . | ATNQSPNTGELF
TRBV5-1 | . | ASSFLAGSTDTQY
TRBV5-1 | . | ASSPRADHYGYT
TRBV5-8 | . | ASSPQWGTEAF
TRBV7-3 | . | ASSPRRAGANVLT
TRBV19 | . | ASSIYTGELF
TRBV11-2 | TRBD2 | ASSTRLSGTYEQY
TRBV27 | TRBD1 | ASSYPPTGGGTDTQY
TRBV20-1 | . | SAISGLKQF
TRBV25-1 | . | ASSEGGFSGNTIY
TRBV9 | . | ASSRTGSNQPQH
TRBV11-2 | TRBD2 | ASSSPSGGPNEQF
TRBV2 | . | ASSTGDRLNTEAF
TRBV7-3 | . | ASRSQADTQY
TRBV11-3 | TRBD2 | ASSSRAGGGEQY
TRBV4-1 | . | ASSYTGGKGNTEAF
TRBV10-3 | . | AISDFDTQY
TRBV7-6 | . | ASSLGANTGGKETQY
TRBV5-1 | . | ASSFTGIAETQY
TRBV7-2 | . | ASSLVGQFTEAF
TRBV28 | . | ASLRRDTEAF
TRBV4-2 | TRBD2 | ASSQGISGSREQF
TRBV27 | . | ASSLKLESGTYNEQF
TRBV11-3 | TRBD1 | ASSFGQGADTQY
TRBV12-5 | . | ASGLGDVGYEQY
TRBV5-1 | . | ASSLDGYEQY
TRBV7-2 | TRBD1 | ASSTRQGPNQPQH
TRBV5-8 | . | ASSLEITGELF
TRBV7-9 | TRBD2 | ASSPRTSGRRDYNEQF
TRBV9 | . | ASSVGGDRYGVET
TRBV2 | TRBD1 | ASTASRGRREKLF
TRBV20-1 | TRBD1 | SASTGGEQY
TRBV6-6 | . | ASSPRGTAYEQY
TRBV7-6 | . | ASSLAEATDTQY
TRBV2 | TRBD1 | ASSEADRGNSPLH
TRBV29-1 | TRBD2 | SVKPAGGPEETQY
TRBV29-1 | . | SVEQGRNIQY
TRBV14 | . | ASSRRMLAQDSTDTQY
TRBV5-4 | TRBD2 | ASSPGLAGVTGELF
TRBV30 | . | AWSADGGSYNSPLH
TRBV5-1 | TRBD1 | ASSLGPGGTEAF
TRBV5-4 | TRBD1 | ASSLGGQGATSSLGLEQY
TRBV7-9 | TRBD1 | ASSLTGGNAKNIQY
TRBV30 | . | AWSGGTEKLF
TRBV19 | . | ASSIGGGLYNEQF
TRBV5-6 | . | ASSQVRYGYT
TRBV7-3 | . | ASSSGRDTEAF
TRBV7-2 | . | ASSLAPRVTGELF
TRBV15 | TRBD2 | ATSRDPRRDSGGANEQF